Described below is a single TCR beta chain sequence and its context. From germline, CDR1 is MNHNS and CDR2 SASEGT. This CDR3 region has 17 residues. V was trimmed by 3 bases and J by 0 bases, leaving 17 bases between them. Assay: immunoSEQ multiplex PCR; the TCRdb copy retains only in-frame clones and omits some. Altogether roughly 98,000 clones are present, more than 85% being singletons, with the ten largest covering 6.5% to 9.5%. The record originates from a study of control samples from healthy donors and cancer patients. The chain links TRBV6-1 to TRBJ1-2, with no clear D. The sequence came from a man aged 18-30 years in good health. Sample: blood. DNA of the CDR3: TGTGCCAGCAGTGACCGGGTCCACCGGATCTCTAACTATGGCTACACCTTC. Its translation: CASSDRVHRISNYGYTF.